This T cell receptor (beta chain) was captured by sequencing in a study of blood T cells in healthy people across ages. Healthy Caucasian individuals from Russia aged 6 to 90 were enrolled as donors. The total RNA that was extracted per sample amounted to at least 5 micrograms. The CDR3 consists of 20 residues. Looked up from germline, CDR1 is MGHRA and CDR2 is YSYEKL. The J segment lost 6 bases and the V segment lost 1 base, leaving 17 bases of the junction unmatched. It was with a sample-barcoded 5' primer and a J-beta primer mix that a second PCR of about 6 to 12 cycles was run. Using its own MiXCR run on the 5' RACE reads, TCRdb lists one record per CDR3 protein. The table includes around 1,600,000 distinct CDR3 sequences, approximately 42% detected once.

The sample taken for sequencing was blood. The V and J genes are TRBV4-1 and TRBJ2-3, with TRBD2 identical over 12 bases. The receptor comes from a woman in her late teens or twenties in good health. CDR3 nucleotide sequence: TGCGCCAGCAGCCAAGTTCTCCTAGCGGGGGGGCCCTGGTATTCCGATACGCAGTATTTT. It yields the protein CASSQVLLAGGPWYSDTQYF.